The next 20 T cell receptor beta chains were all read from a single sample in a study of CD8 T cells in Susac syndrome. The authors reverse transcribed about 0.45 to 1 ug RNA with random hexamers. Each CDR3 protein gets one entry after TCRdb re-called the immunoSEQ multiplex PCR reads with MiXCR. The sample lists a few hundred thousand distinct CDR3 sequences; 95% were seen once. Source material: CD4+ T cells from PBMCs. These receptors originate from a human donor with multiple sclerosis.

The chain combines TRBV2 with TRBJ1-5; maybe TRBD1 (6 bases). Trimming left V 1 base short and J 11 bases short, with 15 bases between. The CDR3 is 14 amino acids. CDR1 and CDR2 from the germline V gene are SNHLY and FYNNEI. DNA for the CDR3: TGTGCCAGCAGTGAAGGCAGGGGTCTAGGGGCCCAGCATTTT. This sequence encodes CASSEGRGLGAQHF.

This clonotype was seen a single time. V usage is TRBV9 and J usage is TRBJ2-7; tentatively, D is TRBD1 or TRBD2 (5 bases each). The CDR3 sequence is 13 residues long. The V and J ends lost 2 bases and 4 bases respectively, with 10 bases between them. Germline V gives CDR1 SGDLS, CDR2 YYNGEE. CDR3 DNA sequence: TGTGCCAGCAGCGTGACTGGGGGATACGAGCAGTACTTC. Its translation is CASSVTGGYEQYF. The full variable domain, with the rest looked up from reference TRBV9 and TRBJ2-7, is DSGVTQTPKHLITATGQRVTLRCSPRSGDLSVYWYQQSLDQGLQFLIQYYNGEERAKGNILERFSAQQFPDLHSELNLSSLELGDSALYFCASSVTGGYEQYFGPGTRLTVT.

The chain has TRBV29-1 and TRBJ2-7; D is uncertain. The V gene's germline CDR1 is SQVTM and CDR2 ANQGSEA. V gave up 4 bases and J gave up 0 bases, with 10 bases separating them. The CDR3 sequence is 13 residues long. The CDR3 here is CSVADPSSYEQYF. CDR3 nucleotides: TGCAGCGTTGCGGACCCGAGCTCCTACGAGCAGTACTTC.

The chain employs TRBV29-1 and TRBJ1-5, with 7 bases fitting TRBD1. J gave up 5 bases and V 5 bases, and 9 bases lay outside the gene matches. Per germline, CDR1 SQVTM and CDR2 ANQGSEA. This CDR3 comprises 14 residues. CDR3 in DNA: TGCAGCGTTCGAGAACTAGGGGGCGATCAGCCCCAGCATTTT. It encodes CSVRELGGDQPQHF.

This chain connects TRBV27 to TRBJ1-5; D might be TRBD1 (5 bases). The length of the CDR3 is 13 residues. Germline V gene lookup returns CDR1 MNHEY and CDR2 SMNVEV (reference sequence). Trimming stripped 6 bases from V and 6 bases from J, with 12 bases between. CDR3 nucleotide sequence: TGTGCCAGCAGGGGGCTGGTAAGTCAGCCCCAGCATTTT. Amino acids: CASRGLVSQPQHF.

The chain combines TRBV28 with TRBJ1-2; possibly TRBD1 for D (5 bases). Germline V lookup: CDR1 MDHEN, CDR2 SYDVKM. The length of the CDR3 is 11 residues. The V end was cut by 3 bases, the J end by 7 bases, with 6 bases between. CDR3 sequence (DNA): TGTGCCAGCAGTTTGGGGGGTGGCTACACCTTC. This translates into CASSLGGGYTF.

J is TRBJ2-7 and V is TRBV20-1, with 8 bases identical to TRBD1. The CDR3 is made up of 14 amino acids. V gave up 1 base and J gave up 3 bases; unmatched junction bases: 5. Germline assignment: CDR1 DFQATT and CDR2 SNEGSKA (reference sequence). CDR3 coding DNA: TGCAGTGCTAGAGGAGGACAGGGAGGCTACGAGCAGTACTTC. It translates to CSARGGQGGYEQYF.

The V and J genes are TRBV20-1 and TRBJ1-1, with no clear D. CDR3 length equals 12 residues. Germline CDR1 DFQATT, CDR2 SNEGSKA (reference sequence). V dropped 2 bases and J dropped 8 bases, with 12 bases sitting between them. The CDR3 nucleotides are TGCAGTGCTAGATTTCCCCAAGGAGAAGCTTTCTTT. As protein: CSARFPQGEAFF.

This chain uses TRBV3-1 with TRBJ1-5, with D possibly being TRBD1 (5 bases). The V gene lost 2 bases and the J gene lost 3 bases, with 11 bases spanning the gap. The length of the CDR3 is 15 residues. CDR1 LGHDT and CDR2 YNNKEL come from the germline V gene (reference sequence). CDR3 DNA sequence: TGTGCCAGCAGCCAAACAGGTTCCGACAATCAGCCCCAGCATTTT. It is translated as CASSQTGSDNQPQHF.

This clonotype was observed a single time. J is TRBJ2-3 and V is TRBV15; maybe TRBD2 (6 bases). Germline V lookup: CDR1 LNHNV, CDR2 YYDKDF (reference sequence). The CDR3 is 16 residues long. V was shortened by 2 bases and J by 2 bases, with 14 bases between the two germline ends. The CDR3 is CATSRPLGLSTDTQYF. CDR3 bases: TGTGCCACCAGCAGACCCCTGGGACTTTCCACAGATACGCAGTATTTT.

The CDR3 loop is CASSTGGEETQYF. Written as DNA, the CDR3 is TGTGCCAGCTCGACGGGGGGCGAAGAGACCCAGTACTTC. The genes are TRBV2 and TRBJ2-5; possibly TRBD2 for D (7 bases). Trimming pared 8 bases from V and 3 bases from J, leaving 13 bases between. Germline values: CDR1 SNHLY, CDR2 FYNNEI. CDR3 length: 13 amino acids.

This chain links TRBV12-3 or TRBV12-4 with TRBJ2-7; D might be TRBD2 (5 bases). CDR3 length equals 13 residues. Trimming stripped 3 bases from V and 3 bases from J, with 9 bases between. The CDR3 loop reads CASSFAGNYEQYF. CDR3 in DNA: TGTGCCAGCAGTTTTGCGGGCAACTACGAGCAGTACTTC.

The chain employs TRBV7-8 and TRBJ2-7, with D unclear. Trimming left V 6 bases short and J 7 bases short, with 19 bases between. The CDR3 consists of 14 residues. CDR1 and CDR2 (germline): SGHVS, FQNEAQ. CDR3 residues: CASRSKALMAEQYF. The CDR3 coding sequence is TGTGCCAGCAGAAGTAAGGCCCTAATGGCGGAGCAGTACTTC.

This chain connects TRBV15 to TRBJ2-7, with 7 bases matching TRBD1. Germline V gene data show CDR1 as LNHNV and CDR2 as YYDKDF (reference sequence). V was clipped by 5 bases and J by 2 bases; unmatched bases: 6. The CDR3 has 14 amino acids. The CDR3 protein is CATSRDRRTYEQYF. The CDR3 bases are TGTGCCACCAGCCGGGACAGAAGAACCTACGAGCAGTACTTC.

The chain joins TRBV27 to TRBJ1-2; TRBD1 agrees at 7 bases. Germline CDR1 reads MNHEY; CDR2 reads SMNVEV (reference sequence). V dropped 5 bases and J dropped 4; count of bases not matched to a gene: 13. The CDR3 is made up of 16 amino acids. CDR3 in amino acids: CASSGGGTAAGYGYTF. CDR3 nucleotides: TGTGCCAGCAGTGGCGGGGGGACAGCAGCTGGCTATGGCTACACCTTC.

J is TRBJ1-1 and V is TRBV20-1; D perhaps matches TRBD1 (5 bases). The V end lost 0 bases, the J end lost 1 base, and 12 bases lay between the germline ends. Germline V gene lookup returns CDR1 DFQATT and CDR2 SNEGSKA (reference sequence). The CDR3 is made up of 15 amino acids. The CDR3 nucleotides read TGCAGTGCTAGAGATCAAGGCAGGGCGAACACTGAAGCTTTCTTT. This encodes CSARDQGRANTEAFF.

The genes are TRBV20-1 and TRBJ2-1; TRBD1 agrees at 7 bases. The CDR3 length is 13 residues. V dropped 5 bases and J dropped 8; count of bases not matched to a gene: 9. In germline, CDR1 is DFQATT, CDR2 SNEGSKA (reference sequence). CDR3 loop: CSAGGQTWDEQFF. DNA for the CDR3: TGCAGTGCTGGGGGACAGACCTGGGATGAGCAGTTCTTC.

The chain employs TRBV3-1 and TRBJ2-2, with D possibly being TRBD1 or TRBD2 (5 bases each). Deletions cut 3 bases from V and 1 base from J, with 6 bases between. This CDR3 contains 14 residues. CDR1 is LGHDT and CDR2 is YNNKEL in the germline V gene (reference sequence). The CDR3 is CASSHGGNTGELFF. The CDR3, as DNA: TGTGCCAGCAGCCATGGGGGGAACACCGGGGAGCTGTTTTTT.

This chain connects TRBV19 to TRBJ1-2; D call uncertain. The CDR3 is made up of 14 amino acids. CDR1 and CDR2 from the germline V gene are LNHDA and SQIVND (reference sequence). Trimming took 5 bases from V and 4 from J, leaving 14 bases between them. In DNA form, the CDR3 reads TGTGCCAGTAGTCCAGTCATGGGAGTCTATGGCTACACCTTC. This translates into CASSPVMGVYGYTF.

As to this clonotype: At one boundary the junction diverges from the germline segment, which might be a read error. This chain links TRBV7-9 with TRBJ2-3; 11 bases match TRBD1. There are 12 residues in the CDR3. Per germline, CDR1 SEHNR and CDR2 FQNEAQ (reference sequence). CDR3 bases: TGTGCCAGCAGCTCCGGGACAGGGGGTTCTACTTTT. Amino acids: CASSSGTGGSTF.